Below, 12 T cell receptor beta chains from the same sample are listed, as sequenced in a study of CD8+ T cells in alopecia areata. Treatment denoted: oral pan-JAK inhibitor, 5-10 mg twice daily. RNA, once extracted, was reverse transcribed into cDNA for use as the sequencing template. Assay used: immunoSEQ multiplex PCR; TCRdb lists only in-frame clones, some missing. Among approximately 180,000 clones listed, about 48% were seen once. This material consisted of CD8+ T cells sorted from blood, taken at week 24, from a patient treated with tofacitinib. Every receptor here comes from a human donor with alopecia areata.

V usage is TRBV5-1 and J usage is TRBJ2-7, with 7 bases aligning to TRBD1. CDR3 length: 15 amino acids. J gave up 0 bases and V 4 bases, and 7 bases lay outside the gene matches. The germline V gene encodes CDR1 SGHRS and CDR2 YFSETQ. CDR3 nucleotides: TGCGCCAGCAGCGGATGGACAGGTGTCTCCTACGAGCAGTACTTC. Its translation is CASSGWTGVSYEQYF.

The CDR3 is CASSSLGPSGGNEQFF. CDR3 DNA sequence: TGTGCCAGCAGTTCCCTTGGGCCTAGCGGGGGGAATGAGCAGTTCTTC. J is TRBJ2-1 and V is TRBV27, with 11 bases that match TRBD2. Germline CDR1 MNHEY, CDR2 SMNVEV (reference sequence). The CDR3 has 16 residues. V shed 4 bases and J 7 bases; nucleotides not matched to a gene: 9.

This chain links TRBV30 with TRBJ2-7; D might be TRBD1 (6 bases). CDR3 length equals 14 residues. CDR1 is GTSNPN, CDR2 SVGIG, per germline (reference sequence). V was shortened by 4 bases and J by 6 bases, with 19 bases between the two germline ends. The DNA for the CDR3 is TGTGCCTGGAATGGGGTGACAGGCCTCGGCGAGCAGTACTTC. Its protein product is CAWNGVTGLGEQYF.

The chain employs TRBV9 and TRBJ1-1, with 8 bases identical to TRBD1. V dropped 4 bases and J dropped 4; count of bases not matched to a gene: 3. This CDR3 comprises 13 residues. Per germline, CDR1 SGDLS and CDR2 YYNGEE. This CDR3 is CASSPGTGTEAFF. The DNA for the CDR3 is TGTGCCAGCAGCCCCGGGACAGGCACTGAAGCTTTCTTT.

The chain recombines TRBV9 with TRBJ1-3; D uncertain. The CDR3 runs 12 residues. V lost 4 bases and J 4 bases, leaving 6 bases between the germline ends. Germline loops: CDR1 SGDLS, CDR2 YYNGEE. The CDR3 is CASSPSGNTIYF. As DNA, the CDR3 is TGTGCCAGCAGCCCTTCGGGAAACACCATATATTTT.

Only one count was recorded for this clone. The chain couples TRBV7-2 to TRBJ1-6, with D uncertain. CDR1 is SGHTA, CDR2 FQGNSA, per germline. This CDR3 region has 13 residues. V lost 5 bases and J 12 bases, leaving 14 bases between the germline ends. DNA for the CDR3: TGTGCCAGCAGCACCGAGATGGGTCTACCCCTCCACTTT. Translation: CASSTEMGLPLHF.

This clone was observed a few times. DNA of the CDR3: TGTGCCAGCAGCCCCCAGGACAGGTCGATACACGAGCAGTACTTC. Translating it yields CASSPQDRSIHEQYF. This sequence joins TRBV9 and TRBJ2-7, with 7 positions matching TRBD1. The CDR3 extends over 15 amino acids. Germline V lookup: CDR1 SGDLS, CDR2 YYNGEE. Unmatched junction bases numbered 12, after V lost 4 bases and J lost 5 bases.

This clone was seen ten or more times. This chain uses TRBV29-1 with TRBJ2-1; D ambiguous. The CDR3 sequence is 13 residues long. V gave up 4 bases and J gave up 3 bases, with 10 bases separating them. Germline V gives CDR1 SQVTM, CDR2 ANQGSEA. The CDR3 loop reads CSVVSVNYNEQFF. The CDR3 coding sequence is TGCAGCGTTGTGAGCGTCAACTACAATGAGCAGTTCTTC.

The V call is TRBV30, the J call TRBJ2-4; TRBD2 might be the D (5 bases). The CDR3 runs to 15 residues. With 1 base removed from V and 0 bases from J, the gap between germline ends came to 10 bases. CDR1 and CDR2 from the germline V gene are GTSNPN and SVGIG (reference sequence). Here the CDR3 DNA reads TGTGCCTGGAGTGCGGGGTCTGGAGCCAAAAACATTCAGTACTTC. It translates to CAWSAGSGAKNIQYF.

The chain carries TRBV30 and TRBJ2-7, with 9 positions matching TRBD1. The germline V gene encodes CDR1 GTSNPN and CDR2 SVGIG (reference sequence). This CDR3 comprises 13 residues. Trimming at V came to 5 bases and at J to 5 bases, leaving 7 bases not matched to a gene. In DNA, the CDR3 is TGTGCCTGGGGGGGGACAGGGATCAACGAGCAGTACTTC. Protein sequence: CAWGGTGINEQYF.

On this clone: This sample includes further DNA sequences coding for the same CDR3. This sequence joins TRBV29-1 and TRBJ1-1; the D is unclear. V lost 4 bases and J 1 base, leaving 7 bases between the germline ends. The CDR3 totals 12 residues. Germline values: CDR1 SQVTM, CDR2 ANQGSEA. The CDR3 spells CSVVLGNTEAFF. In nucleotides, the CDR3 is TGCAGCGTTGTATTGGGGAACACTGAAGCTTTCTTT.

As to this clone: Germline is not matched at one junction end, which may reflect a read error. V usage is TRBV6-1 and J usage is TRBJ1-1; D gene uncertain. CDR1 is MNHNS and CDR2 is SASEGT in the germline V gene. The CDR3 sequence is 16 residues long. CDR3 residues: CASGESPTFMNTEAFF. The CDR3 DNA sequence: TGTGCCAGCGGTGAAAGCCCAACCTTCATGAACACTGAAGCTTTCTTT.